This T cell receptor beta chain was sequenced for a study of T cells expressing NK-cell markers. This CDR3 comprises 16 residues. CDR1 is SGHVS, CDR2 FNYEAQ, per germline. From its re-call of the 5' RACE reads, TCRdb lists each CDR3 protein once, without DNA. This sample contains roughly 380,000 distinct CDR3 sequences. The V and J genes are TRBV7-6 and TRBJ1-3; absent DNA, TCRdb's TRBD1 call cannot be checked. Sequences were obtained from blood T cells: a sorted CD56 or NKG2C T cell subset, CD4+ or CD8+ T cells, or bulk PBMC T cells (not recorded which). This clonotype was sampled from a man aged 18-70 years in good health. The CDR3 sequence: CASSLRTGHSGDTIYF. The complete variable domain, with remaining parts taken from reference TRBV7-6 and TRBJ1-3, reads GAGVSQSPRYKVTKRGQDVALRCDPISGHVSLYWYRQALGQGPEFLTYFNYEAQQDKSGLPNDRFSAERPEGSISTLTIQRTEQRDSAMYRCASSLRTGHSGDTIYFGEGSWLTVV.